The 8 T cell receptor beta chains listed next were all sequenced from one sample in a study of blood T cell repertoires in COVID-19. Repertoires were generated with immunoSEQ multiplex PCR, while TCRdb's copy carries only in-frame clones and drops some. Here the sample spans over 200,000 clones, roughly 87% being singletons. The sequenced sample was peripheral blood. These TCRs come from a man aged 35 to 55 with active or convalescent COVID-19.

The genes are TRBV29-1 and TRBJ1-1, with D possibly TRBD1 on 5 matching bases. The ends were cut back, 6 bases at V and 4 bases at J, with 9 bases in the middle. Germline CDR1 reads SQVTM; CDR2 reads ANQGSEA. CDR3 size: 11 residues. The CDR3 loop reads CSVRGGTEAFF. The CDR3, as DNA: TGCAGCGTCCGCGGGGGCACTGAAGCTTTCTTT.

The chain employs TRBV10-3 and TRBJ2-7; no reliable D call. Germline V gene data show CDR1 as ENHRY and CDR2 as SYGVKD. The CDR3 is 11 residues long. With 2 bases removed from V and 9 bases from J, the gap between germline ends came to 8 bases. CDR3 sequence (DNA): TGTGCCATCAGTGAGGCGGCCGCGCAGTACTTC. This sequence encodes CAISEAAAQYF.

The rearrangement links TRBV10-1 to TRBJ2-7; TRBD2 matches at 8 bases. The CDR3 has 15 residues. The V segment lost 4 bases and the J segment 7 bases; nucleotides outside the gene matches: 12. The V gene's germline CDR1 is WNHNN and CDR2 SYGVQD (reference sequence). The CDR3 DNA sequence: TGCGCCAGCAGTGTTCGGAAAGCGGGAGTTAGGGAGCAGTACTTC. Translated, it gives CASSVRKAGVREQYF.

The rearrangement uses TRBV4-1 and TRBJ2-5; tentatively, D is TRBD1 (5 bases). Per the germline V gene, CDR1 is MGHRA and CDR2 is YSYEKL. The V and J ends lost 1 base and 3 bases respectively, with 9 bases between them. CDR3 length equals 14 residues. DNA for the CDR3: TGCGCCAGCAGCCAAGCCAGGGCGGAAGAGACCCAGTACTTC. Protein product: CASSQARAEETQYF.

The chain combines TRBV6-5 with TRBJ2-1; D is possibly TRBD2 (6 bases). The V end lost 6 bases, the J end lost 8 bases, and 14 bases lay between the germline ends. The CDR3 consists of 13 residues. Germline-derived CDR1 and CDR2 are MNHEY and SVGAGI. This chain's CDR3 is CASSRRESHEQFF. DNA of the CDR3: TGTGCCAGCAGCCGCCGGGAGAGCCATGAGCAGTTCTTC.

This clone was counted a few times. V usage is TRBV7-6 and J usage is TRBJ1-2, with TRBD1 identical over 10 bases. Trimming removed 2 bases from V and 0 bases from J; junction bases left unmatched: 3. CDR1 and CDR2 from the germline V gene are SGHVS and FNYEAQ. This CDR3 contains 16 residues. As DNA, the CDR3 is TGTGCCAGCAGCTTACTCGGACAGGGGGCTAACTATGGCTACACCTTC. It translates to CASSLLGQGANYGYTF.

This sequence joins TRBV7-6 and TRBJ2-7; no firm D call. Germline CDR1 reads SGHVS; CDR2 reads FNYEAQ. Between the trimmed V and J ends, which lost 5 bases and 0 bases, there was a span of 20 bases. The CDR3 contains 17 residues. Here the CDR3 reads CASSPLQASTGSYEQYF. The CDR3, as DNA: TGTGCCAGCAGCCCATTACAAGCCAGTACGGGCTCCTACGAGCAGTACTTC. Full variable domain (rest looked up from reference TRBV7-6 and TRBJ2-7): GAGVSQSPRYKVTKRGQDVALRCDPISGHVSLYWYRQALGQGPEFLTYFNYEAQQDKSGLPNDRFSAERPEGSISTLTIQRTEQRDSAMYRCASSPLQASTGSYEQYFGPGTRLTVT.

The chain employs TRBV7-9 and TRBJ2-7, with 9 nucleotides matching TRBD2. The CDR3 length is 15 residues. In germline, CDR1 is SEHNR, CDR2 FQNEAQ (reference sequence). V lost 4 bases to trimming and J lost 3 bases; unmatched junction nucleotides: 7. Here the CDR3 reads CASSSGTSSYYEQYF. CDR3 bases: TGTGCCAGCAGCTCCGGGACTAGCTCGTACTACGAGCAGTACTTC.